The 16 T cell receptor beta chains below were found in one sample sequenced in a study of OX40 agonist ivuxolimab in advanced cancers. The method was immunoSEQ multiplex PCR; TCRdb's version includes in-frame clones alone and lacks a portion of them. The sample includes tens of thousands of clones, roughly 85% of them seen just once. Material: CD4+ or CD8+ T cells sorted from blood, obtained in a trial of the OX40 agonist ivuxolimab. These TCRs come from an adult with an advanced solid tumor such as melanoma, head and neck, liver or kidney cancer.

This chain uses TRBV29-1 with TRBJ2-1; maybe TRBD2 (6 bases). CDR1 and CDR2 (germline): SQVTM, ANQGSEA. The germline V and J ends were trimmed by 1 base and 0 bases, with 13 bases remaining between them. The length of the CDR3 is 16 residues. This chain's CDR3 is CSVEGGTVSSYNEQFF. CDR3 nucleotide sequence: TGCAGCGTTGAAGGCGGGACTGTCAGCTCCTACAATGAGCAGTTCTTC.

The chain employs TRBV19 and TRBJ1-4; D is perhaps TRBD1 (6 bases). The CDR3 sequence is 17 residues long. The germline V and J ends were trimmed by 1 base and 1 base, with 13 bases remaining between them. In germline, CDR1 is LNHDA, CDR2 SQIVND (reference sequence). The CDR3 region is CASSIVAQGRTNEKLFF. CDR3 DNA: TGTGCCAGTAGTATAGTAGCACAGGGCCGAACTAATGAAAAACTGTTTTTT.

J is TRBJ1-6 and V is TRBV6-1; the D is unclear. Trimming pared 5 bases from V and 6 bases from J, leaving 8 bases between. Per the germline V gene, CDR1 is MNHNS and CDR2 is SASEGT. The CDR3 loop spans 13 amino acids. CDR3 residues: CASSSSANSPLHF. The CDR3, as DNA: TGTGCCAGCAGTAGTTCGGCTAATTCACCCCTCCACTTT.

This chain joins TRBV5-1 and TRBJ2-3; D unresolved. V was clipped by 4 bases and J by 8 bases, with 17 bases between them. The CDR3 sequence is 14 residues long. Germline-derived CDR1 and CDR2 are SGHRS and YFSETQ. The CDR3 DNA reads TGCGCCAGCAGCCCCCAGTTAGGGTTCGGTACGCAGTATTTT. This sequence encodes CASSPQLGFGTQYF.

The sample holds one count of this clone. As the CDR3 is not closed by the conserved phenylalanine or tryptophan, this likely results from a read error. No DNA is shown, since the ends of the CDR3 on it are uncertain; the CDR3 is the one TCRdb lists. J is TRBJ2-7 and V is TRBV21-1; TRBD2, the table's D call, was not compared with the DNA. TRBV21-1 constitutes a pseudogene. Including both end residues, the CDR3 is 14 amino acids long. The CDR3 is CASSRLPRDPSGGP.

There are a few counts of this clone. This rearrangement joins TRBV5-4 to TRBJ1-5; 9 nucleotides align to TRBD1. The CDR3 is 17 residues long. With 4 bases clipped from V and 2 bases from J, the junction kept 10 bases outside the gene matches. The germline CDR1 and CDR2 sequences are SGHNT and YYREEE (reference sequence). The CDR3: CASSGTTGGLGNQPQHF. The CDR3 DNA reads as TGTGCCAGCAGCGGAACAACAGGGGGCTTGGGCAATCAGCCCCAGCATTTT.

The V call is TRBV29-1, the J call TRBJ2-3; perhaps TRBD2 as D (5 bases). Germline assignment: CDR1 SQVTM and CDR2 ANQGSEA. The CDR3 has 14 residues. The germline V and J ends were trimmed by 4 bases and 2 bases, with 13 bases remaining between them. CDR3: CSVAGISSTDTQYF. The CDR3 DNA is TGCAGCGTTGCCGGGATCTCTTCCACAGATACGCAGTATTTT.

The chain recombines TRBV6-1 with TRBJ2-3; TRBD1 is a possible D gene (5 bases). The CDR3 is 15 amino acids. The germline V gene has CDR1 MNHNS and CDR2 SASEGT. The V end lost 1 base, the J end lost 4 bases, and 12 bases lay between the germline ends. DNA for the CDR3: TGTGCCAGCAGTGAAGGTACAGGTTTGGCAGATACGCAGTATTTT. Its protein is CASSEGTGLADTQYF.

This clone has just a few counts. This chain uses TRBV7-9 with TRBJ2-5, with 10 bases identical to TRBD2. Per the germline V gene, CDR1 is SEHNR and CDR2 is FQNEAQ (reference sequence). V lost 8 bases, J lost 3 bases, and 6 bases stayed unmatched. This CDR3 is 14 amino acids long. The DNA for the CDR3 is TGTGCCAGCTTGATAGCGGGGGGCGAAGAGACCCAGTACTTC. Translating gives CASLIAGGEETQYF.

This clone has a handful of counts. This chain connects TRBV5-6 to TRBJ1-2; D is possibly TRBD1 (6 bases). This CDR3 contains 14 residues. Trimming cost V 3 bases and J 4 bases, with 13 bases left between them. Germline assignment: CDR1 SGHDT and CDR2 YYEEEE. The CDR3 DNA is TGTGCCAGCAGCTCGAAGACAGGAGTCTATGGCTACACCTTC. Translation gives CASSSKTGVYGYTF.

DNA for the CDR3: TGTGCCAGCAGCTTACCCGGACAGGGAAGCGAGCAGTACTTC. Amino acids: CASSLPGQGSEQYF. The chain recombines TRBV11-3 with TRBJ2-7; 8 bases agree with TRBD1. Trimming cost V 2 bases and J 6 bases; bases outside gene matches: 6. Germline loops: CDR1 SGHNT, CDR2 YENEEA. This CDR3 is built from 14 residues.

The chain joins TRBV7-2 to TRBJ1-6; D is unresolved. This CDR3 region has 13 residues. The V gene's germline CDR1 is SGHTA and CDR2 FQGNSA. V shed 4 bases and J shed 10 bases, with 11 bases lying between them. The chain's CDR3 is CASSSGDWSPLHF. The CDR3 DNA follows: TGTGCCAGCAGCTCCGGTGACTGGTCACCCCTCCACTTT.

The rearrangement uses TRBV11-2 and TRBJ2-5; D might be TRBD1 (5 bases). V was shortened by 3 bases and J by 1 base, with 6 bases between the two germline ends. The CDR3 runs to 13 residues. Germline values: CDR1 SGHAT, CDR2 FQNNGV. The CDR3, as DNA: TGTGCCAGCAGCTTTGGGGCCCAAGAGACCCAGTACTTC. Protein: CASSFGAQETQYF.

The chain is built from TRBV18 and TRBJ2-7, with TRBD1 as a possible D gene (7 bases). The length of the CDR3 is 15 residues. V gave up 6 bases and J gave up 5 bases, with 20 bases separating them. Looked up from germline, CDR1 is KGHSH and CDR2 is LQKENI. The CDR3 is CASSWRDSGQHEQYF. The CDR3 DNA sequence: TGTGCCAGCTCGTGGCGGGACAGTGGACAGCACGAGCAGTACTTC.

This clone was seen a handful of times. The CDR3 sequence is CASSRPGNPRNKLFF. In nucleotides, the CDR3 is TGTGCCAGCAGCCGCCCGGGCAACCCACGTAACAAACTGTTTTTT. This chain connects TRBV7-9 to TRBJ1-4; D remains ambiguous. Per germline, CDR1 SEHNR and CDR2 FQNEAQ (reference sequence). Trimming left V 5 bases short and J 11 bases short, with 21 bases between. This CDR3 contains 15 residues.

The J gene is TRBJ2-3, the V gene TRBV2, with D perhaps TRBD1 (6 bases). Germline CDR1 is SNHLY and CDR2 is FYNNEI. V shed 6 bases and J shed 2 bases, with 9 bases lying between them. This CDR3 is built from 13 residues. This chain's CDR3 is CASRQGYTDTQYF. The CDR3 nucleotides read TGTGCCAGCAGACAGGGATACACAGATACGCAGTATTTT.